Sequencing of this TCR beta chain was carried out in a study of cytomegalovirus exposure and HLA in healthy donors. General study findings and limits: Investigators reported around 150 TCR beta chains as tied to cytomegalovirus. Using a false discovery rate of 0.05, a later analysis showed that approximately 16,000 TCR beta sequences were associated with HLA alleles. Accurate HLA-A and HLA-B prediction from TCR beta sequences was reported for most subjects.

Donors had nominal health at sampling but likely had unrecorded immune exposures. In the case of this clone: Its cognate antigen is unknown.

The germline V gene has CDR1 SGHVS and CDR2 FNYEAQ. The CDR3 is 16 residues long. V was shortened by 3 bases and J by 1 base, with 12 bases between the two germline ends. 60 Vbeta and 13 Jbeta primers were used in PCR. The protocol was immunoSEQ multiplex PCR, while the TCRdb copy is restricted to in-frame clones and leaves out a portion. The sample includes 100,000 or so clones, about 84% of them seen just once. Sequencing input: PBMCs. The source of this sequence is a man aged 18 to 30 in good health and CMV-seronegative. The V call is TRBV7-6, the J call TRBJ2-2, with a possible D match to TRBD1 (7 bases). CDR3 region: CASSFRGVGNTGELFF. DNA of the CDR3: TGTGCCAGCAGCTTCAGGGGGGTAGGGAACACCGGGGAGCTGTTTTTT.